The TCR beta chain under discussion was sequenced for a study of blood T cell repertoires in COVID-19. Study summary: COVID-19 samples collected from the United States, Italy and Spain covered acute and convalescent phases. From T cells, B-cell-depleted T cells, or PBMCs came the material, which was cDNA or gDNA.

Study processing details: Using reference gene primer amplification, nucleated cell counts were estimated. Only in-frame clones appear in the TCRdb table, and some are missing; sequencing was by immunoSEQ multiplex PCR. V and J calls and clone size are those listed in that table; D and trimming were worked out from the DNA. Seen here are tens of thousands of clones, approximately 85% observed once, and the top ten hold approximately 14%. Germline trimming cut 3 bases from V and 7 bases from J; bases unmatched to any gene: 10. The CDR3 consists of 14 residues. Germline loops: CDR1 SGHRS, CDR2 YFSETQ. Sequencing used peripheral blood. The origin of this receptor is a human donor in a cohort sampled during active COVID-19. The rearrangement uses TRBV5-1 and TRBJ2-7; the match to TRBD1 covers 7 bases. The CDR3 region has the DNA TGCGCCAGCAGCTCGGGACAGATCCCTGGGGAGCAGTACTTC. Protein product: CASSSGQIPGEQYF.